This T cell receptor beta chain was documented in a study of blood T cell repertoires in COVID-19. At the level of the study: Both acute and convalescent COVID-19 samples were obtained from the United States, Italy and Spain. From T cells, B-cell-depleted T cells, or PBMCs came the material, which was cDNA or gDNA.

Using immunoSEQ multiplex PCR, the repertoire was profiled, and TCRdb retains in-frame clones only, with some absent. Of 200,000 to 300,000 clones listed, 88% are singletons. Participants' reported clinical history set cohort assignment. The CDR3 has 15 amino acids. The V end lost 2 bases, the J end lost 2 bases, and 10 bases lay between the germline ends. The V gene's germline CDR1 is MNHEY and CDR2 SVGEGT. The TCR was taken from a woman in her forties with acute COVID-19. The chain joins TRBV6-2 or TRBV6-3 to TRBJ1-5; D is possibly TRBD1 (5 bases). Specimen: PBMCs or T cells enriched from blood (not recorded which). This chain's CDR3 is CASSYDSRGNQPQHF. DNA of the CDR3: TGTGCCAGCAGTTACGACAGCCGGGGCAATCAGCCCCAGCATTTT.